A single sample gave rise to the 32 T cell receptor beta chains below, sequenced in a study of cytomegalovirus exposure and HLA in healthy donors. The repertoire was sequenced with immunoSEQ multiplex PCR; TCRdb's copy has only in-frame clones and lacks some. The sample has 130,000 or so clones, roughly 86% seen once. Material: PBMCs. The receptors shown here come from a man between 25 and 39 years old in good health and CMV-seronegative.

In nucleotides, the CDR3 is TGTGCCAGCAGCTTAGTGACAGGCGGTGGCTACACCTTC. It yields the protein CASSLVTGGGYTF. The genes are TRBV7-2 and TRBJ1-2; tentatively, D is TRBD1 (6 bases). CDR1 and CDR2 (germline): SGHTA, FQGNSA. Trimming shortened V by 1 base and J by 7 bases, and 10 bases separated the two germline ends. The length of the CDR3 is 13 residues.

The V gene is TRBV12-5, the J gene TRBJ1-1; D gene uncertain. This CDR3 spans 13 amino acids. V was trimmed by 3 bases and J by 1 base, leaving 6 bases between them. Germline V gives CDR1 LGHNT, CDR2 FRNRAP. CDR3 DNA: TGTGCTAGTGGTTTTGGGCAGAACACTGAAGCTTTCTTT. Translated, it gives CASGFGQNTEAFF.

The chain recombines TRBV27 with TRBJ2-7; D is possibly TRBD1 (6 bases). Germline V gene lookup returns CDR1 MNHEY and CDR2 SMNVEV (reference sequence). The V gene lost 6 bases and the J gene lost 2 bases, with 14 bases spanning the gap. CDR3 length: 14 amino acids. The CDR3 DNA follows: TGTGCCAGCAGACCCCGGGACACCACCTACGAGCAGTACTTC. This gives the protein CASRPRDTTYEQYF.

The rearrangement uses TRBV13 and TRBJ1-5, with D perhaps matching TRBD1 (5 bases). Germline V gene sequence: CDR1 PRHDT, CDR2 FYEKMQ (reference sequence). The CDR3 length is 17 residues. The V end lost 5 bases, the J end lost 2 bases, and 19 bases lay between the germline ends. The CDR3 coding sequence is TGTGCCAGCAGCCTCTACCCTAGGCAGGGCCGCAATCAGCCCCAGCATTTT. This codes for CASSLYPRQGRNQPQHF.

The V and J genes are TRBV11-3 and TRBJ2-7; the D gene is possibly TRBD1 (6 bases). The V end lost 3 bases, the J end lost 5 bases, and 20 bases lay between the germline ends. CDR1 SGHNT and CDR2 YENEEA come from the germline V gene. The CDR3 spans 16 residues. CDR3 sequence: CASSFGVGRGLDEQYF. Here the CDR3 DNA reads TGTGCCAGCAGCTTCGGGGTGGGCAGGGGTTTGGACGAGCAGTACTTC.

V usage is TRBV7-6 and J usage is TRBJ2-5, with TRBD1 matching over 8 bases. The V and J ends lost 4 bases and 8 bases, in that order; junction bases with no gene match: 9. Germline CDR1 SGHVS, CDR2 FNYEAQ. The CDR3 runs 14 residues. CDR3 sequence: CASSYPDGTGTQYF. The DNA of the CDR3 is TGTGCCAGCAGCTACCCCGACGGGACAGGTACCCAGTACTTC.

J is TRBJ2-4 and V is TRBV11-1; tentative D call: TRBD1 (5 bases). This CDR3 region has 14 residues. V lost 6 bases, J lost 9 bases, and 18 bases lay in between. From germline, CDR1 is SGHAT and CDR2 FQDESV (reference sequence). The CDR3 nucleotides read TGTGCCAGCAGAGAAGGGGCTAGTAATGGCATTCAGTACTTC. Translation gives CASREGASNGIQYF.

This clone was recorded once. The CDR3 bases are TGTGCCAGCAGCAAAGACCCCAGGAGGAACGATCAGCCCCAGCATTTT. Protein: CASSKDPRRNDQPQHF. The V and J genes are TRBV7-6 and TRBJ1-5; D gene uncertain. The CDR3 totals 16 residues. Germline CDR1 reads SGHVS; CDR2 reads FNYEAQ. With 5 bases removed from V and 5 bases from J, the gap between germline ends came to 19 bases.

In regard to this clone: Other DNA sequences within the sample encode an identical CDR3. The rearrangement joins TRBV7-3 to TRBJ2-7; TRBD1 agrees at 8 bases. Germline V gives CDR1 SGHTA, CDR2 FQGTGA. Trimming took 3 bases from V and 3 from J; bases not matched to a gene: 1. The CDR3 extends over 13 amino acids. The DNA of the CDR3 is TGTGCCAGCAGCTTCGGACAGGGCTACGAGCAGTACTTC. It translates to CASSFGQGYEQYF.

The gene calls are TRBV29-1 and TRBJ2-7; 7 bases line up with TRBD1. This CDR3 comprises 13 residues. The ends lost 7 bases at V and 3 bases at J; junction bases unmatched: 9. Germline CDR1 reads SQVTM; CDR2 reads ANQGSEA. The CDR3 nucleotides read TGCAGCGCTATCTCGGGACAGAACTACGAGCAGTACTTC. It yields the protein CSAISGQNYEQYF.

V usage is TRBV6-5 and J usage is TRBJ2-3, with TRBD2 as a possible D gene (6 bases). CDR3 length: 12 amino acids. The ends were cut back, 8 bases at V and 5 bases at J, with 11 bases in the middle. In germline, CDR1 is MNHEY, CDR2 SVGAGI. As DNA, the CDR3 is TGTGCCAGCGGGCGGGGAAGAGATACGCAGTATTTT. This translates into CASGRGRDTQYF.

The chain recombines TRBV7-9 with TRBJ2-1; 11 bases map to TRBD2. This CDR3 comprises 15 residues. Germline V gives CDR1 SEHNR, CDR2 FQNEAQ (reference sequence). Unmatched junction bases numbered 3, after V lost 4 bases and J lost 4 bases. CDR3 protein: CASSSGLAEYNEQFF. CDR3 nucleotide sequence: TGTGCCAGCAGCTCGGGACTAGCGGAATACAATGAGCAGTTCTTC.

The chain is built from TRBV27 and TRBJ1-5; perhaps TRBD1 as D (5 bases). Looked up from germline, CDR1 is MNHEY and CDR2 is SMNVEV (reference sequence). The CDR3 covers 13 residues. V was clipped by 4 bases and J by 7 bases, with 11 bases between them. DNA of the CDR3: TGTGCCAGCAGTTCCGAAAGGGGCCAGCCCCAGCATTTT. It specifies CASSSERGQPQHF.

V and J are TRBV11-2 and TRBJ2-5, with TRBD1 as a possible D gene (6 bases). Germline loops: CDR1 SGHAT, CDR2 FQNNGV. V lost 0 bases, J lost 4 bases, and 12 bases lay in between. CDR3 length: 15 residues. The CDR3 region has the DNA TGTGCCAGCAGCTTAGATCAGGGGCTAAGAGAGACCCAGTACTTC. Its protein is CASSLDQGLRETQYF. The full variable domain, its missing parts supplied by reference TRBV11-2 and TRBJ2-5, is EAGVAQSPRYKIIEKRQSVAFWCNPISGHATLYWYQQILGQGPKLLIQFQNNGVVDDSQLPKDRFSAERLKGVDSTLKIQPAKLEDSAVYLCASSLDQGLRETQYFGPGTRLLVL.

The chain has TRBV7-9 and TRBJ2-1; tentative D call: TRBD2 (5 bases). The germline V gene has CDR1 SEHNR and CDR2 FQNEAQ (reference sequence). The CDR3 is 15 amino acids. Between the trimmed V and J ends, which lost 5 bases and 2 bases, there was a span of 13 bases. The CDR3 loop is CASSERLSAYNEQFF. The CDR3 bases are TGTGCCAGCAGCGAGCGGTTAAGCGCCTACAATGAGCAGTTCTTC. Full variable domain (outside the CDR3, taken from reference TRBV7-9 and TRBJ2-1): DTGVSQNPRHKITKRGQNVTFRCDPISEHNRLYWYRQTLGQGPEFLTYFQNEAQLEKSRLLSDRFSAERPKGSFSTLEIQRTEQGDSAMYLCASSERLSAYNEQFFGPGTRLTVL.

The chain uses TRBV27 and TRBJ2-3; tentatively, D is TRBD1 (5 bases). The germline gives CDR1 MNHEY, CDR2 SMNVEV (reference sequence). This CDR3 contains 15 residues. The germline V and J ends were trimmed by 4 bases and 4 bases, with 15 bases remaining between them. The CDR3 reads CASSWGPDGADTQYF. CDR3 nucleotide sequence: TGTGCCAGCAGTTGGGGCCCAGACGGCGCAGATACGCAGTATTTT.

The rearrangement links TRBV19 to TRBJ2-7; possible D gene TRBD2, 7 bases. The germline V and J ends were trimmed by 6 bases and 2 bases, with 17 bases remaining between them. The V gene's germline CDR1 is LNHDA and CDR2 SQIVND (reference sequence). The length of the CDR3 is 15 residues. The CDR3 reads CASSMGGGSPYEQYF. CDR3 nucleotide sequence: TGTGCCAGTAGCATGGGGGGGGGCTCCCCCTACGAGCAGTACTTC.

A few counts support this clone. The CDR3 sequence: CASSLGQAKNIQYF. CDR3 nucleotide sequence: TGTGCCAGCAGCTTGGGACAGGCCAAAAACATTCAGTACTTC. The rearrangement joins TRBV7-2 to TRBJ2-4; TRBD1 matches at 7 bases. Germline V lookup: CDR1 SGHTA, CDR2 FQGNSA. The CDR3 loop spans 14 amino acids. V was pared by 3 bases and J by 1 base, with 0 bases of the junction left unmatched.

The chain is built from TRBV9 and TRBJ2-5, with TRBD2 matching 7 bases. CDR3 length equals 16 residues. From germline, CDR1 is SGDLS and CDR2 YYNGEE. J lost 3 bases, V lost 3 bases, and 11 bases had no gene match. In DNA form, the CDR3 reads TGTGCCAGCAGCGGTGGGGGGGAAGACGCTAAAGAGACCCAGTACTTC. Its protein product is CASSGGGEDAKETQYF.

The rearrangement joins TRBV6-6 to TRBJ1-6; unclear D gene. This CDR3 comprises 14 residues. CDR1 and CDR2 (germline): MNHNY, SVGAGI (reference sequence). The V end lost 5 bases, the J end lost 7 bases, and 12 bases lay between the germline ends. The CDR3 is CASSTARGNSPLHF. DNA for the CDR3: TGTGCCAGCAGTACGGCTCGGGGAAATTCACCCCTCCACTTT.

The gene calls are TRBV19 and TRBJ1-1; D is possibly TRBD1 (5 bases). Germline loops: CDR1 LNHDA, CDR2 SQIVND (reference sequence). V lost 5 bases to trimming and J lost 2 bases, with 12 bases between them. This CDR3 comprises 14 residues. DNA of the CDR3: TGTGCCAGTAGTCTCTGGGGCGTTAACACTGAAGCTTTCTTT. Protein sequence: CASSLWGVNTEAFF.

This chain joins TRBV6-5 and TRBJ2-3, with 9 bases aligning to TRBD2. The V gene's germline CDR1 is MNHEY and CDR2 SVGAGI. The CDR3 is 15 amino acids. V was clipped by 6 bases and J by 7 bases; unmatched bases: 11. The CDR3 DNA sequence: TGTGCCAGCAGATCCCCCAGCGGGGGGCAATATACGCAGTATTTT. As protein: CASRSPSGGQYTQYF.

This clone occurred once. The chain joins TRBV4-3 to TRBJ1-2; 8 positions agree with TRBD1. V lost 4 bases and J lost 8; bases outside the gene matches: 15. In germline, CDR1 is LGHNA, CDR2 YSLEER. This CDR3 region has 16 residues. CDR3 loop: CASSLRQGLSVGGYTF. In DNA, the CDR3 is TGCGCCAGCAGCCTCAGACAGGGGCTGTCAGTCGGGGGCTACACCTTC.

The CDR3 sequence: CASSFPSAGNEDTQYF. The CDR3 coding sequence is TGTGCCAGCAGCTTCCCGTCGGCAGGGAATGAGGATACGCAGTATTTT. The chain is built from TRBV11-2 and TRBJ2-3; tentatively, D is TRBD1 (5 bases). Trimming stripped 3 bases from V and 6 bases from J, with 19 bases between. The CDR3 extends over 16 amino acids. Germline loops: CDR1 SGHAT, CDR2 FQNNGV. Filled out from reference TRBV11-2 and TRBJ2-3, the complete variable domain reads EAGVAQSPRYKIIEKRQSVAFWCNPISGHATLYWYQQILGQGPKLLIQFQNNGVVDDSQLPKDRFSAERLKGVDSTLKIQPAKLEDSAVYLCASSFPSAGNEDTQYFGPGTRLTVL.

The V gene is TRBV27, the J gene TRBJ2-7; 9 bases fit TRBD2. Per germline, CDR1 MNHEY and CDR2 SMNVEV (reference sequence). Trimming removed 6 bases from V and 3 bases from J; junction bases left unmatched: 12. The CDR3 length is 16 residues. For the CDR3, the DNA is TGTGCCAGCAGCCGGCCCCTCGCAGCGGGGGGCTACGAGCAGTACTTC. This translates into CASSRPLAAGGYEQYF.

The chain carries TRBV27 and TRBJ2-7; D unclear. V lost 4 bases to trimming and J lost 2 bases, with 9 bases between them. In germline, CDR1 is MNHEY, CDR2 SMNVEV (reference sequence). The CDR3 spans 13 residues. CDR3 amino acids: CASSYAVAYEQYF. CDR3 DNA sequence: TGTGCCAGCAGTTACGCTGTAGCCTACGAGCAGTACTTC.

The rearrangement links TRBV6-1 to TRBJ1-3; D uncertain. V shed 6 bases and J shed 10 bases, with 13 bases lying between them. Germline V gene lookup returns CDR1 MNHNS and CDR2 SASEGT. This CDR3 spans 12 amino acids. The CDR3 spells CASRLSSITIYF. As DNA, the CDR3 is TGTGCCAGCAGACTTTCCTCCATAACCATATATTTT.

J is TRBJ1-2 and V is TRBV29-1; weak D call: TRBD1 (5 bases). Trimming shortened V by 2 bases and J by 5 bases, and 15 bases separated the two germline ends. The CDR3 contains 14 residues. Germline CDR1 reads SQVTM; CDR2 reads ANQGSEA. Written as DNA, the CDR3 is TGCAGCGTTGAATGGGGGAGGAAGAAGTATGGCTACACCTTC. It codes for CSVEWGRKKYGYTF. Full variable domain (outside the CDR3, taken from reference TRBV29-1 and TRBJ1-2): SAVISQKPSRDICQRGTSLTIQCQVDSQVTMMFWYRQQPGQSLTLIATANQGSEATYESGFVIDKFPISRPNLTFSTLTVSNMSPEDSSIYLCSVEWGRKKYGYTFGSGTRLTVV.

The CDR3 protein is CASSQGPLGEQFF. The CDR3 DNA is TGCGCCAGCAGCCAAGGCCCTCTAGGTGAGCAGTTCTTC. This rearrangement joins TRBV4-1 to TRBJ2-1; D remains ambiguous. V gave up 1 base and J gave up 9 bases, with 10 bases separating them. This CDR3 comprises 13 residues. Germline assignment: CDR1 MGHRA and CDR2 YSYEKL.

The rearrangement uses TRBV5-1 and TRBJ2-1, with a weak D call TRBD2 (5 bases). The CDR3 runs to 14 residues. Germline CDR1 reads SGHRS; CDR2 reads YFSETQ. The V end was cut by 4 bases, the J end by 7 bases, with 15 bases between. DNA of the CDR3: TGCGCCAGCAGCGAGGGTCCCCCGAAGAATGAGCAGTTCTTC. The encoded protein is CASSEGPPKNEQFF.

This clone was seen more than once but under ten times. The J gene is TRBJ2-7, the V gene TRBV15; 15 bases line up with TRBD2. The V segment lost 9 bases and the J segment 3 bases; nucleotides outside the gene matches: 3. Germline values: CDR1 LNHNV, CDR2 YYDKDF (reference sequence). The CDR3 loop spans 14 amino acids. This chain's CDR3 is CATRTSGGDYEQYF. The CDR3 DNA follows: TGTGCCACTAGGACTAGCGGGGGGGACTACGAGCAGTACTTC.

This rearrangement joins TRBV6-1 to TRBJ2-7; 10 nucleotides line up with TRBD2. The germline CDR1 and CDR2 sequences are MNHNS and SASEGT. Trimming cost V 8 bases and J 3 bases; bases outside gene matches: 7. This CDR3 has 14 residues. The CDR3 DNA reads as TGTGCCAGCCAGAGCGGGGGGGATTACTACGAGCAGTACTTC. Its translation is CASQSGGDYYEQYF.